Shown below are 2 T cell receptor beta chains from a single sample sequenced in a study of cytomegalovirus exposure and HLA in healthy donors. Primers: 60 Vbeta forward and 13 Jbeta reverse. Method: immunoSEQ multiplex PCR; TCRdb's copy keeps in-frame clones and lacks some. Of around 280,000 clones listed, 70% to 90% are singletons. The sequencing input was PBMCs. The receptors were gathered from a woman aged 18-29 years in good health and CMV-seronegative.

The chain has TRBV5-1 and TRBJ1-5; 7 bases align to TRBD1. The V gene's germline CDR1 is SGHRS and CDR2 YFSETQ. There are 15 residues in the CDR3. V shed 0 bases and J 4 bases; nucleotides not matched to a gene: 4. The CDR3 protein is CASSLAGGRNQPQHF. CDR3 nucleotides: TGCGCCAGCAGCTTGGCAGGGGGTCGGAATCAGCCCCAGCATTTT.

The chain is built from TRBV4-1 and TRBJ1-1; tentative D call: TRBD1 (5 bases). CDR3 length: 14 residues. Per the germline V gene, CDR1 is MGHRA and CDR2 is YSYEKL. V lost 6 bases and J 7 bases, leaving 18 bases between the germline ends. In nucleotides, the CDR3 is TGCGCCAGCAGTGCGGTAGGGGAAACCGATGAAGCTTTCTTT. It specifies CASSAVGETDEAFF.